This is a list of T cell receptor beta chains from one sample in a study of cytomegalovirus exposure and HLA in healthy donors. Using immunoSEQ multiplex PCR, the repertoire was profiled, and TCRdb retains in-frame clones only, with some absent. The sample lists around 200,000 clones; around 81% were seen once. Sequencing was performed on PBMCs. These receptors were collected from a woman aged 50 to 65 in good health and CMV-seropositive. Both conserved end residues are part of each CDR3.

V	J	CDR3
TRBV18	TRBJ2-3	CASSPKRTSGGTDTQYF
TRBV2	TRBJ2-3	CASSEGARTDTQYF
TRBV5-1	TRBJ1-1	CASSLTGRTEAFF
TRBV28	TRBJ2-3	CASSQGASGGVYTQYF
TRBV28	TRBJ1-6	CASSLPLEEAYNSPLHF
TRBV7-6	TRBJ2-5	CASSQEGYSQETQYF
TRBV9	TRBJ1-2	CASSTWTGPLANYGYTF
TRBV20-1	TRBJ2-3	CSALGVDTQYF
TRBV5-4	TRBJ1-2	CASSLDRDYGYTF
TRBV6-1	TRBJ1-3	CASRSSSGNTIYF